This T cell receptor (beta chain) is drawn from a study of long-term antiretroviral therapy in people with HIV. The CDR3 totals 14 residues. Trimming cost V 8 bases and J 3 bases; bases outside gene matches: 7. Germline V gene lookup returns CDR1 LNHDA and CDR2 SQIVND (reference sequence). Without exception, participants with HIV were treated in the United States. Survey-level resolution applied to immunoSEQ assay v3.0. Per-sample targets for sequencing were 40,000-50,000 T-cell genomes. Sequencing was performed with immunoSEQ multiplex PCR; in TCRdb, only in-frame clones are kept and a portion is missing. The sample carries tens of thousands of clones, about 86% recorded once. General observations from the study: ART adherence, viral resistance and therapy changes were not recorded. Whereas controls had wider CDR3 length ranges, HIV repertoires had narrower ones.

Regarding this clone: Its antigen is currently unknown.

The receptor was derived from a man aged 25 to 40 with HIV. The V call is TRBV19, the J call TRBJ1-5; 7 bases are shared with TRBD1. This material consisted of unsorted PBMCs, taken around 4.5 years after starting antiretroviral therapy. The CDR3, as DNA: TGTGCCAGTTCCGGACAGGAAGTCAATCAGCCCCAGCATTTT. Its protein is CASSGQEVNQPQHF. Full variable domain (outside the CDR3, taken from reference TRBV19 and TRBJ1-5): DGGITQSPKYLFRKEGQNVTLSCEQNLNHDAMYWYRQDPGQGLRLIYYSQIVNDFQKGDIAEGYSVSREKKESFPLTVTSAQKNPTAFYLCASSGQEVNQPQHFGDGTRLSIL.